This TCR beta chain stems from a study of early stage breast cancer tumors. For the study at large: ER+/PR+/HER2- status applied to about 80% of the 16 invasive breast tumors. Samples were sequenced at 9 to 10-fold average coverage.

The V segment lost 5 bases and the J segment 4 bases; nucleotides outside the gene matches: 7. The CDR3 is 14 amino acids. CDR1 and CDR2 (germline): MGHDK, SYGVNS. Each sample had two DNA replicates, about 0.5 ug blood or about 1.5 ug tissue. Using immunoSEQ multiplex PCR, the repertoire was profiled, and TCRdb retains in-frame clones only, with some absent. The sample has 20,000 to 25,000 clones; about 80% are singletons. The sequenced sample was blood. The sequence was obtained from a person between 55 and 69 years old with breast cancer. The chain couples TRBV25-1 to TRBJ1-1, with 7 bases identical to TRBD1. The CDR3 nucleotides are TGTGCCAGCAGTCAACTGACAGGGTCCACTGAAGCTTTCTTT. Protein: CASSQLTGSTEAFF.